The sample holds a few counts of the clone carrying this TCR beta chain. The antigen remains undetermined. The data stem from a study of response to subunit inactivated influenza vaccine. Overall study findings and caveats: New T cells are recruited in small numbers by each seasonal influenza vaccination, according to the authors' suggestion.

The CDR3 is made up of 13 amino acids. Trimming cost V 2 bases and J 6 bases, with 11 bases left between them. Via MiXCR, TCRdb re-called the RT-PCR reads, giving one row per CDR3 protein. This sample has about half a million distinct CDR3 sequences, with approximately 11% found just once. Sequenced here: PBMCs from blood, sampled roughly 48 days after vaccination. This rearrangement joins TRBV12-3 or TRBV12-4 to TRBJ2-7, with D perhaps matching TRBD2 (6 bases). This clonotype was obtained from a man aged 45-65 years who received an inactivated influenza vaccine. CDR3 bases: TGTGCCAGCAGTTTAATTTGGGGAGGCGAGCAGTACTTC. Residues: CASSLIWGGEQYF.